This paragraph covers one T cell receptor beta chain sequence. Using immunoSEQ multiplex PCR, the repertoire was profiled, and TCRdb retains in-frame clones only, with some absent. Counted here are roughly 85,000 clones, about nine tenths occurring once; the ten biggest clones make up roughly 30%. The data were obtained in a study of blood T cell repertoires in COVID-19. On the study more broadly: COVID-19 samples, acute and convalescent, were from the United States, Italy and Spain. The analysed material was cDNA or gDNA that came from T cells, B-cell-depleted T cells, or PBMCs.

Losses at the gene ends were 3 bases for V and 7 bases for J; bases not matched to a gene: 4. CDR3 length equals 14 residues. Germline CDR1 LNHNV, CDR2 YYDKDF (reference sequence). The sequence was collected from a man aged 45-65 years with active or convalescent COVID-19. The rearrangement uses TRBV15 and TRBJ1-5; TRBD1 agrees at 9 bases. Specimen: peripheral blood. The CDR3 DNA sequence: TGTGCCACCAGCAGGACAGGGGGAGGGCAGCCCCAGCATTTT. Protein product: CATSRTGGGQPQHF. Supplemented by reference TRBV15 and TRBJ1-5, the full variable domain reads DAMVIQNPRYQVTQFGKPVTLSCSQTLNHNVMYWYQQKSSQAPKLLFHYYDKDFNNEADTPDNFQSRRPNTSFCFLDIRSPGLGDTAMYLCATSRTGGGQPQHFGDGTRLSIL.